This T cell receptor (beta chain) was sequenced in a study of blood T cell repertoires in COVID-19. Study context: From T cells, B-cell-depleted T cells, or PBMCs came the material, which was cDNA or gDNA.

This clone was observed a single time. The germline V and J ends were trimmed by 4 bases and 7 bases, with 19 bases remaining between them. CDR3 length: 15 residues. Per the germline V gene, CDR1 is MNHEY and CDR2 is SVGEGT. Profiling relied on immunoSEQ multiplex PCR, and the TCRdb table lists in-frame clones only, not all of them. Here the sample spans about 440,000 clones, approximately 88% being singletons. The sample consisted of peripheral blood. V gene TRBV6-2 or TRBV6-3 combines with J gene TRBJ1-2; D is possibly TRBD1 (6 bases). The receptor was derived from a woman aged 45-65 years with COVID-19, enrolled during active disease. The CDR3, as DNA: TGTGCCAGCAGTTCCGGGACAAGACTACGTAGTGGCTACACCTTC. Protein sequence: CASSSGTRLRSGYTF.